These T cell receptor beta chains were read from a single sample in a study of blood T cells in healthy people across ages. TCRdb ran MiXCR on the 5' RACE reads and lists one entry per CDR3 protein. The sample consists of roughly 930,000 distinct CDR3 sequences, about 48% of them appearing once. The source material was blood. These receptor sequences come from a man aged 30 to 39 in good health. The CDR3 runs from the conserved cysteine through the conserved F or W. The order of the fields is CDR3 protein, V gene.

CDR3: CASTLQGNQPQHF
V: TRBV6-1

CDR3: CASTKDPQGVSYEQYF
V: TRBV7-9

CDR3: CSGTTGGNTEAFF
V: TRBV29-1

CDR3: CASIFGQGLLTDTQYF
V: TRBV2

CDR3: CSARDNRGLSYEQYF
V: TRBV20-1

CDR3: CASSPLLEQDTQYF
V: TRBV27

CDR3: CSRRGPAGRNIQYF
V: TRBV20-1

CDR3: CASSAGETDTQYF
V: TRBV25-1

CDR3: CSARGLAQQETQYF
V: TRBV20-1

CDR3: CSVDLAGGADTQYF
V: TRBV29-1

CDR3: CSAYQGGAYEQYF
V: TRBV20-1

CDR3: CASSQSINSLYEQYF
V: TRBV4-1

CDR3: CASSGLKTATNEKLFF
V: TRBV25-1

CDR3: CASSGKGTVPTEAFF
V: TRBV6-1

CDR3: CSVGDGGDTQYF
V: TRBV29-1

CDR3: CATRSSGKGKNEQFF
V: TRBV24-1

CDR3: CASSPGLEIVQYF
V: TRBV5-1

CDR3: CASSLDAVEQFF
V: TRBV7-9

CDR3: CASSEQGTSNQPQHF
V: TRBV2

CDR3: CASRQDRGTYEQYF
V: TRBV27

CDR3: CASSPLQGALALNEQFF
V: TRBV6-4

CDR3: CASSFWGRQGDNEQFF
V: TRBV28

CDR3: CASSVYGATSYNEQFF
V: TRBV9

CDR3: CASSQVRTGMGEQYF
V: TRBV3-1

CDR3: CASSLRGLPQVAPLHF
V: TRBV27

CDR3: CSVAGTGATQPQHF
V: TRBV29-1

CDR3: CASIQGGTEYF
V: TRBV6-1

CDR3: CSAQIIQDARSAKNIQYF
V: TRBV20-1

CDR3: CASSSYLQGGDGYTF
V: TRBV27

CDR3: CSARDGGKETQYF
V: TRBV20-1

CDR3: CSARTPLGRVPPLLAKNIQYF
V: TRBV20-1